This T cell receptor beta chain was found in a study of cytomegalovirus exposure and HLA in healthy donors. The PCR contained 60 Vbeta and 13 Jbeta primers. Authors' data handling: Later analysis identified tens of millions of unique TCR beta chains, 9 million to 13 million shared. Repertoires were generated with immunoSEQ multiplex PCR, while TCRdb's copy carries only in-frame clones and drops some. D and trimming come from the DNA, and the V and J calls and clone size come from that table. The data contain around 200,000 clones, about 80% of them singletons. Germline CDR1 SGHTS, CDR2 YDEGEE. V trimming: 7 bases; J trimming: 11 bases; junction bases outside the gene matches: 22. CDR3 length equals 16 residues. Turning to this clone: What it binds is not known.

Study-level findings and limits: It was taken for granted in presence/absence analyses that sequencing depth across donors was roughly uniform.

This chain uses TRBV5-8 with TRBJ2-5, with 8 nucleotides matching TRBD1. This clonotype was obtained from a woman aged 45-59 years in good health and CMV-seropositive. The specimen sequenced was PBMCs. The DNA of the CDR3 is TGTGCCAGCCTGCTCCGGCCCGAGACAGGGGTCTGGGAGCAGTACTTC. Its protein product is CASLLRPETGVWEQYF. The variable domain in full, completed from reference TRBV5-8 and TRBJ2-5, reads EAGVTQSPTHLIKTRGQQATLRCSPISGHTSVYWYQQALGLGLQFLLWYDEGEERNRGNFPPRFSGRQFPNYSSELNVNALELEDSALYLCASLLRPETGVWEQYFGPGTRLLVL.